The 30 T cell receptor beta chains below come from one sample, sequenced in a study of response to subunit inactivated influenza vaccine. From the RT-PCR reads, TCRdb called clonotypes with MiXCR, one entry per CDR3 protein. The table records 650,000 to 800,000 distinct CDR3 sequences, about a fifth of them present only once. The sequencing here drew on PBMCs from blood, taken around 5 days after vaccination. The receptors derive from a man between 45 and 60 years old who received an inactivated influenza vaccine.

The CDR3 bases are TGCAGCGTTGAAGATAACAGGGGGTCCCTGGTATCCAATGAGCAGTTCTTC. Its protein is CSVEDNRGSLVSNEQFF. This chain connects TRBV29-1 to TRBJ2-1; 8 bases agree with TRBD1. This CDR3 comprises 17 residues. V dropped 0 bases and J dropped 6; count of bases not matched to a gene: 13. CDR1 SQVTM and CDR2 ANQGSEA come from the germline V gene.

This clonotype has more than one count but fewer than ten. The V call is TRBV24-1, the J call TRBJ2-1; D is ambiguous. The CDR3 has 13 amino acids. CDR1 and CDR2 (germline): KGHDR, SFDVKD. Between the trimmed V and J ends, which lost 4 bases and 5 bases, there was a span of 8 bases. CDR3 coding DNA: TGTGCCACCAGTGAGCCTGGAAACAATGAGCAGTTCTTC. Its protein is CATSEPGNNEQFF.

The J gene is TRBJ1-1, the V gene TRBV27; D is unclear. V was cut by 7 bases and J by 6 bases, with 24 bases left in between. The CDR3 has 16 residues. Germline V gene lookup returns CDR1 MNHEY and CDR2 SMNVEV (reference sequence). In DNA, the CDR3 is TGTGCCAGCACCCTATTTTCGGGCCTCCCGGATTCTGAAGCTTTCTTT. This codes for CASTLFSGLPDSEAFF.

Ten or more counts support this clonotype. The CDR3 spells CASSLGRQDYNEQFF. As DNA, the CDR3 is TGTGCCAGCAGCTTAGGCCGGCAGGACTACAATGAGCAGTTCTTC. The rearrangement links TRBV7-2 to TRBJ2-1; unclear D gene. The V gene lost 1 base and the J gene lost 3 bases, with 10 bases spanning the gap. Germline lookup yields CDR1 SGHTA and CDR2 FQGNSA. The length of the CDR3 is 15 residues.

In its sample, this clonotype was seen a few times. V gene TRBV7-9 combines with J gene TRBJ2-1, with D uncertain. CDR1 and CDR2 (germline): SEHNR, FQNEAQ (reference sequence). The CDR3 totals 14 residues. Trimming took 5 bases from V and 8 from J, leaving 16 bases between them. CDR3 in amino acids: CASSRRNIGDEQFF. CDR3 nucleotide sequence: TGTGCCAGCAGCCGTCGGAATATTGGGGATGAGCAGTTCTTC. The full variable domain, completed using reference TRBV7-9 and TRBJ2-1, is DTGVSQNPRHKITKRGQNVTFRCDPISEHNRLYWYRQTLGQGPEFLTYFQNEAQLEKSRLLSDRFSAERPKGSFSTLEIQRTEQGDSAMYLCASSRRNIGDEQFFGPGTRLTVL.

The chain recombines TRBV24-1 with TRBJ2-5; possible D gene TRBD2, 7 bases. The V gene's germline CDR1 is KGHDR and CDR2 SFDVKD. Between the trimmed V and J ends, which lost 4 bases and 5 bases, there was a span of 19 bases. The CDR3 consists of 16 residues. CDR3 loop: CATSELGGAHRETQYF. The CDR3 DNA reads TGTGCCACCAGTGAGCTAGGGGGGGCACACAGGGAGACCCAGTACTTC.

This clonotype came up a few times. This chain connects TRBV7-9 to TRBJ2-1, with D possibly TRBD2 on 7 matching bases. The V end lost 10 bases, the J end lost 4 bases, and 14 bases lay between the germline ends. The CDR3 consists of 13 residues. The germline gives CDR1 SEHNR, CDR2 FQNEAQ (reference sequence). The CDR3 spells CATKGGVYNEQFF. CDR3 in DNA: TGTGCCACAAAAGGGGGGGTTTACAATGAGCAGTTCTTC.

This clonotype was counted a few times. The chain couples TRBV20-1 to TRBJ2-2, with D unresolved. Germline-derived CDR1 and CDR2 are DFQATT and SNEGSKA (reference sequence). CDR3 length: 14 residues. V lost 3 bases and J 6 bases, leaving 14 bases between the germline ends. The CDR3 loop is CSASAQVSSGELFF. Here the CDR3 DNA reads TGCAGTGCTAGTGCCCAGGTTAGCTCCGGGGAGCTGTTTTTT.

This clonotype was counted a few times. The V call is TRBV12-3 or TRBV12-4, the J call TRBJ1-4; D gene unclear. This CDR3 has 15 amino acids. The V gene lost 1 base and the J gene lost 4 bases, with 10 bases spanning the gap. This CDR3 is CASSLGLGVNEKLFF. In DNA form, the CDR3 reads TGTGCCAGCAGTTTAGGTTTGGGAGTTAATGAAAAACTGTTTTTT.

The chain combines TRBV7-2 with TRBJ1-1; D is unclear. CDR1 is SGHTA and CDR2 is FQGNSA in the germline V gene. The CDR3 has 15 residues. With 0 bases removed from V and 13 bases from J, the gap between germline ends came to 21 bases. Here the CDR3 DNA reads TGTGCCAGCAGCTTAGCGACGGGGAGTACCAGAAGCGTTTTCTTT. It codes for CASSLATGSTRSVFF. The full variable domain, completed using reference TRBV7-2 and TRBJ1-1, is GAGVSQSPSNKVTEKGKDVELRCDPISGHTALYWYRQSLGQGLEFLIYFQGNSAPDKSGLPSDRFSAERTGGSVSTLTIQRTQQEDSAVYLCASSLATGSTRSVFFGQGTRLTVV.

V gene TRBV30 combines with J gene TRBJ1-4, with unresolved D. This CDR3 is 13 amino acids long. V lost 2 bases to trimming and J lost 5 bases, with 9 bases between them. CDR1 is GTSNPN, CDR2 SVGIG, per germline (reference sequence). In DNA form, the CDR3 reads TGTGCCTGGAGTACGCAGGTGAATGAAAAACTGTTTTTT. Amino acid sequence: CAWSTQVNEKLFF.

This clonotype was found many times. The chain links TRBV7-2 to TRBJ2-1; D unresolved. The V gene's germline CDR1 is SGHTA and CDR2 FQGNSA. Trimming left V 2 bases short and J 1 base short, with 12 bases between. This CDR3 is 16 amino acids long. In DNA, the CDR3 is TGTGCCAGCAGCTTAAGTGGTAACCCATCCTACAATGAGCAGTTCTTC. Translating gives CASSLSGNPSYNEQFF.

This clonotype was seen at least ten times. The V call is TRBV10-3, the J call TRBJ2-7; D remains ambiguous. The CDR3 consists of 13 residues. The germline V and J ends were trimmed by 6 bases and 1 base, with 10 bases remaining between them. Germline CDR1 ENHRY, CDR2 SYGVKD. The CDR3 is CAISRDGSYEQYF. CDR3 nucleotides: TGTGCCATCAGCCGAGACGGGTCCTACGAGCAGTACTTC.

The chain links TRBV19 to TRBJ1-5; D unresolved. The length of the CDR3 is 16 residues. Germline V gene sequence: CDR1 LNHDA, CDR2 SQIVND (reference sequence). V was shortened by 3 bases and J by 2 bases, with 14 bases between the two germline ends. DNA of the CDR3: TGTGCCAGTAGTATCCTCGACCTATGGGGCAATCAGCCCCAGCATTTT. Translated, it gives CASSILDLWGNQPQHF.

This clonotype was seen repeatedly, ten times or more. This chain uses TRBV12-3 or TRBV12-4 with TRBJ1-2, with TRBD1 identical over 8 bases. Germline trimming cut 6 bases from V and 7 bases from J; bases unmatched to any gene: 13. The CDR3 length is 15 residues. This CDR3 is CASRTIGQGAAGYTF. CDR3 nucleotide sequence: TGTGCCAGCAGGACCATCGGTCAGGGGGCTGCTGGCTACACCTTC.

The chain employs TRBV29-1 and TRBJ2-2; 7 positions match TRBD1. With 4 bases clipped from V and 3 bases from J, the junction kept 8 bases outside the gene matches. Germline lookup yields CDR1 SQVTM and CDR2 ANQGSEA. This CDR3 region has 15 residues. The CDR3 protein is CSVVITGADTGELFF. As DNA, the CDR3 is TGCAGCGTTGTCATCACAGGGGCTGACACCGGGGAGCTGTTTTTT.

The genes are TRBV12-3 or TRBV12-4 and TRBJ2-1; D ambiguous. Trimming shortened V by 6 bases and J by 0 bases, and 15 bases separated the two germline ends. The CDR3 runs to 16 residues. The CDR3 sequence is CASSTHPTSSYNEQFF. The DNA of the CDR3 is TGTGCCAGCAGCACCCACCCGACAAGCTCCTACAATGAGCAGTTCTTC.

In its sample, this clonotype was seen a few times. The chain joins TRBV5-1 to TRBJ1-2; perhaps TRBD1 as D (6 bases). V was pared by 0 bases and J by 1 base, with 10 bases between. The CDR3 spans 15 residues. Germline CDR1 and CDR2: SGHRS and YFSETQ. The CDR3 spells CASSLAGTLNYGYTF. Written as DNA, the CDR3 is TGCGCCAGCAGCTTGGCCGGGACACTTAACTATGGCTACACCTTC.

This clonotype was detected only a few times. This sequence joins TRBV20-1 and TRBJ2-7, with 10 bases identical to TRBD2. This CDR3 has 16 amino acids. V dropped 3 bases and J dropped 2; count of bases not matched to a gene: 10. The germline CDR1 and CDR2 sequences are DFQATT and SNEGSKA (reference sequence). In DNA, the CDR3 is TGCAGTGCTAGGAATTTAGGTCTAGCGGGAGCCTACGAGCAGTACTTC. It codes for CSARNLGLAGAYEQYF.

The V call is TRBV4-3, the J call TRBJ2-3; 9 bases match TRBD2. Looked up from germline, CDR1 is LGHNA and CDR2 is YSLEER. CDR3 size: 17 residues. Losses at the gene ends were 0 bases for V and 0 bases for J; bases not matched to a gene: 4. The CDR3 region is CASSQEVSGGSTDTQYF. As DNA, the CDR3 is TGCGCCAGCAGCCAAGAGGTCAGCGGGGGGAGCACAGATACGCAGTATTTT.

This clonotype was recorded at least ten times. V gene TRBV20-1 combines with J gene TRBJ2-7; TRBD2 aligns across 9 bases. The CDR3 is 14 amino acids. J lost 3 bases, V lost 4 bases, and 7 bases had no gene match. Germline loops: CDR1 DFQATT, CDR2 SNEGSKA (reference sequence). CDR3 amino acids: CSAITAGGGYEQYF. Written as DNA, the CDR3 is TGCAGTGCTATCACAGCGGGAGGAGGCTACGAGCAGTACTTC.

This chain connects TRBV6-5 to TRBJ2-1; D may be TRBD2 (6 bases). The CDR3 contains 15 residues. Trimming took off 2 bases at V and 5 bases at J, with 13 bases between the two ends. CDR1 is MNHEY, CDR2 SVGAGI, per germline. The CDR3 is CASSYAGGPNNEQFF. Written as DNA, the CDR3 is TGTGCCAGCAGTTACGCTGGAGGGCCGAACAATGAGCAGTTCTTC.

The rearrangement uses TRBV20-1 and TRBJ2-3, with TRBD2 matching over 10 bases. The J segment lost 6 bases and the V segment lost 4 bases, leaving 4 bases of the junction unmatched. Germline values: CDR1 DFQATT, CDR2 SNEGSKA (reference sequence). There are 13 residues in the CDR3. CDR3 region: CSAKGSGGDTQYF. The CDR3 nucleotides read TGCAGTGCTAAAGGTAGCGGGGGGGATACGCAGTATTTT.

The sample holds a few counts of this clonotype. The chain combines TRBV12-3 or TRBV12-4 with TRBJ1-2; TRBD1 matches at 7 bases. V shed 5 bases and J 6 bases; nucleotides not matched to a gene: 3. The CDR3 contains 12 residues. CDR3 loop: CASSPRGDGYTF. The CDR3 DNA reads TGTGCCAGCAGTCCCAGGGGGGATGGCTACACCTTC.

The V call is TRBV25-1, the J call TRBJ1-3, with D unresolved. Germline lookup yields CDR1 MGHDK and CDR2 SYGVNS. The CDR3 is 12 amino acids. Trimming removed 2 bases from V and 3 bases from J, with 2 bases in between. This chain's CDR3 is CASSEIGNTIYF. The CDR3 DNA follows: TGTGCCAGCAGTGAAATTGGAAACACCATATATTTT.

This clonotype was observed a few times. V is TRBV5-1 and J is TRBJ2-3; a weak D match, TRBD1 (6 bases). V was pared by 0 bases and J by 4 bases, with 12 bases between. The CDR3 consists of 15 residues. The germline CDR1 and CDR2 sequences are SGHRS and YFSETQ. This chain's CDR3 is CASSLVQGGADTQYF. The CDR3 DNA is TGCGCCAGCAGCTTGGTACAGGGTGGGGCAGATACGCAGTATTTT.

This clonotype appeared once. The DNA for the CDR3 is TGTGCCTGGAGTAAAGGAGGGGATACGCAGTATTTT. Amino acid sequence: CAWSKGGDTQYF. This sequence joins TRBV30 and TRBJ2-3, with D possibly TRBD2 on 6 matching bases. Germline CDR1 reads GTSNPN; CDR2 reads SVGIG (reference sequence). This CDR3 is built from 12 residues. Trimming took 2 bases from V and 6 from J, leaving 9 bases between them. Combining the CDR3 with reference TRBV30 and TRBJ2-3 gives the whole variable domain SQTIHQWPATLVQPVGSPLSLECTVEGTSNPNLYWYRQAAGRGLQLLFYSVGIGQISSEVPQNLSASRPQDRQFILSSKKLLLSDSGFYLCAWSKGGDTQYFGPGTRLTVL.

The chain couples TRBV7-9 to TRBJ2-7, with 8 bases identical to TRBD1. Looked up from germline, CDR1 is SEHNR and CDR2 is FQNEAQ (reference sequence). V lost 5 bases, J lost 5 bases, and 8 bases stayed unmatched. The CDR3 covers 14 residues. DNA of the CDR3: TGTGCCAGCAGCCAGCGGACAGGGATAAACGAGCAGTACTTC. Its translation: CASSQRTGINEQYF.

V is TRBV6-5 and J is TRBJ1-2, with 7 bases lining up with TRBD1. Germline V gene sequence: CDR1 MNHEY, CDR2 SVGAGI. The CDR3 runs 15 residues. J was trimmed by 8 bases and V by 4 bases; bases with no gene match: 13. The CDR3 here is CASSSGGFLRVGYTF. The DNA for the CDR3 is TGTGCCAGCAGTTCAGGGGGATTTCTTCGGGTCGGCTACACCTTC.

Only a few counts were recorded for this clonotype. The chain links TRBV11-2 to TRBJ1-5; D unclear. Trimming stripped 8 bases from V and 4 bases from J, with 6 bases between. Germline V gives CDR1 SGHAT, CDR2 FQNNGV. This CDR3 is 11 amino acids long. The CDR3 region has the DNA TGTGCCAGCCGCCCGAATCAGCCCCAGCATTTT. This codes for CASRPNQPQHF.